Ten or more counts support the clone carrying this T cell receptor (beta chain). The data are from a study of identical twins. Through template switching, a universal primer site was introduced, and the cDNA contained unique molecular identifiers. MiXCR was run by TCRdb on the 5' RACE reads, yielding one entry per CDR3 protein. Of about 220,000 distinct CDR3 sequences listed, around 6.9% are singletons. Germline CDR1 SGHTA, CDR2 FQGNSA. Trimming shortened V by 1 base and J by 2 bases, and 5 bases separated the two germline ends. There are 13 residues in the CDR3. In addition, the sample was reused for a study of yellow fever vaccine responses in identical twins.

Sequenced sample: memory (CD45RO+) T cells sorted from blood. The rearrangement joins TRBV7-2 to TRBJ1-1; no firm D call. This TCR was sampled from a woman between 18 and 29 years old in good health. The CDR3 coding sequence is TGTGCCAGCAGCTTAGGGCAAAACACTGAAGCTTTCTTT. Its translation: CASSLGQNTEAFF. Based on the CDR3 plus reference TRBV7-2 and TRBJ1-1, the full variable domain is GAGVSQSPSNKVTEKGKDVELRCDPISGHTALYWYRQSLGQGLEFLIYFQGNSAPDKSGLPSDRFSAERTGGSVSTLTIQRTQQEDSAVYLCASSLGQNTEAFFGQGTRLTVV.